These 15 T cell receptor beta chains were sequenced from one sample in a study of spatial heterogeneity in lung cancer. TCRdb passed the 5' RACE reads through MiXCR, listing each CDR3 protein once. The data hold approximately 40,000 distinct CDR3 sequences, with approximately 6.8% observed a single time. Time point given: sample taken at primary tumor resection. This material consisted of PBMCs, taken at surgery. The receptors originated from a female donor with early-stage non-small cell lung cancer.

In this sample, this clonotype turned up many times. V usage is TRBV7-2 and J usage is TRBJ1-6; no firm D call. CDR3 length equals 13 residues. Germline V CDR1 and CDR2: SGHTA, FQGNSA. Trimming cost V 5 bases and J 5 bases, with 7 bases left between them. The CDR3 bases are TGTGCCAGCAGCCAAGAGCATAATTCACCCCTCCACTTT. It codes for CASSQEHNSPLHF. The full variable domain, with the rest looked up from reference TRBV7-2 and TRBJ1-6, is GAGVSQSPSNKVTEKGKDVELRCDPISGHTALYWYRQSLGQGLEFLIYFQGNSAPDKSGLPSDRFSAERTGGSVSTLTIQRTQQEDSAVYLCASSQEHNSPLHFGNGTRLTVT.

The chain uses TRBV20-1 and TRBJ2-5; no clear D. From germline, CDR1 is DFQATT and CDR2 SNEGSKA (reference sequence). The V end was cut by 5 bases, the J end by 1 base, with 8 bases between. The CDR3 runs to 12 residues. CDR3 residues: CSAPDFQETQYF. The CDR3 DNA reads as TGCAGTGCTCCCGACTTCCAAGAGACCCAGTACTTC.

This clonotype occurred many times. The gene calls are TRBV5-1 and TRBJ2-5; tentative D call: TRBD2 (6 bases). The germline V and J ends were trimmed by 6 bases and 0 bases, with 18 bases remaining between them. The length of the CDR3 is 16 residues. The V gene's germline CDR1 is SGHRS and CDR2 YFSETQ. This chain's CDR3 is CASTRGGGEYQETQYF. CDR3 DNA: TGCGCCAGCACCCGCGGCGGAGGGGAATACCAAGAGACCCAGTACTTC. The full variable domain, its missing parts supplied by reference TRBV5-1 and TRBJ2-5, is KAGVTQTPRYLIKTRGQQVTLSCSPISGHRSVSWYQQTPGQGLQFLFEYFSETQRNKGNFPGRFSGRQFSNSRSEMNVSTLELGDSALYLCASTRGGGEYQETQYFGPGTRLLVL.

This clonotype was counted at least ten times. This rearrangement joins TRBV4-3 to TRBJ2-5; unclear D gene. There are 15 residues in the CDR3. CDR1 is LGHNA and CDR2 is YSLEER in the germline V gene. V was trimmed by 6 bases and J by 0 bases, leaving 14 bases between them. CDR3 bases: TGCGCCAGCAGTCCCATGTACGGCTACCAAGAGACCCAGTACTTC. This codes for CASSPMYGYQETQYF.

This clonotype occurred many times. V and J are TRBV5-1 and TRBJ2-7; maybe TRBD1 (6 bases). This CDR3 is 16 amino acids long. Germline loops: CDR1 SGHRS, CDR2 YFSETQ. V was shortened by 2 bases and J by 2 bases, with 17 bases between the two germline ends. The CDR3 reads CASSFGLPPGAYEQYF. The DNA of the CDR3 is TGCGCCAGCAGCTTCGGGTTGCCCCCAGGGGCCTACGAGCAGTACTTC.

This clonotype appeared many times. The rearrangement uses TRBV28 and TRBJ2-7; TRBD2 matches 14 bases. The V segment lost 1 base and the J segment 11 bases; nucleotides outside the gene matches: 1. CDR3 length equals 13 residues. The germline CDR1 and CDR2 sequences are MDHEN and SYDVKM. The DNA for the CDR3 is TGTGCCAGCAGTTTATCGACTAGCGGGAGGGAGTACTTC. As protein: CASSLSTSGREYF.

This clonotype was seen many times. The chain uses TRBV2 and TRBJ1-1, with a tentative D call TRBD1 (5 bases). CDR1 is SNHLY, CDR2 FYNNEI, per germline. Trimming shortened V by 6 bases and J by 8 bases, and 19 bases separated the two germline ends. The CDR3 has 14 amino acids. The CDR3 bases are TGTGCCAGCAGCGCCGGGACGCCCTTCGGGGAAGCTTTCTTT. It encodes CASSAGTPFGEAFF.

This clonotype was recorded many times. The chain links TRBV2 to TRBJ1-1; TRBD1 might be the D (5 bases). The CDR3 sequence is 14 residues long. The V and J ends lost 3 bases and 5 bases respectively, with 13 bases between them. Germline CDR1 reads SNHLY; CDR2 reads FYNNEI. DNA of the CDR3: TGTGCCAGCAGTGATGAGAGGGGAGGAACTGAAGCTTTCTTT. Protein product: CASSDERGGTEAFF.

The V call is TRBV18, the J call TRBJ2-5; possible D gene TRBD1, 6 bases. CDR3 size: 14 residues. The V gene's germline CDR1 is KGHSH and CDR2 LQKENI. Deletions cut 3 bases from V and 1 base from J, with 9 bases between. In DNA form, the CDR3 reads TGTGCCAGCTCACCGGGACACGTCCAAGAGACCCAGTACTTC. This gives the protein CASSPGHVQETQYF.

This clonotype was picked up many times. The CDR3 loop reads CASSLVGHGTGELFF. The CDR3 DNA reads as TGCGCCAGCAGCTTGGTTGGTCACGGGACCGGGGAGCTGTTTTTT. The chain carries TRBV5-1 and TRBJ2-2; D not resolved. Between the trimmed V and J ends, which lost 0 bases and 5 bases, there was a span of 11 bases. CDR3 length: 15 amino acids. Germline V lookup: CDR1 SGHRS, CDR2 YFSETQ. Full variable domain (rest looked up from reference TRBV5-1 and TRBJ2-2): KAGVTQTPRYLIKTRGQQVTLSCSPISGHRSVSWYQQTPGQGLQFLFEYFSETQRNKGNFPGRFSGRQFSNSRSEMNVSTLELGDSALYLCASSLVGHGTGELFFGEGSRLTVL.

V usage is TRBV7-2 and J usage is TRBJ1-5; a weak D match, TRBD1 (5 bases). This CDR3 comprises 16 residues. Germline V gene lookup returns CDR1 SGHTA and CDR2 FQGNSA. The V and J ends lost 3 bases and 4 bases respectively, with 16 bases between them. The CDR3 sequence is CASSLATGRPNQPQHF. In DNA, the CDR3 is TGTGCCAGCAGCTTGGCTACGGGACGGCCGAATCAGCCCCAGCATTTT.

This clonotype has a handful of counts. The V call is TRBV20-1, the J call TRBJ2-1; 9 bases are shared with TRBD2. Germline trimming cut 7 bases from V and 15 bases from J; bases unmatched to any gene: 13. This CDR3 has 12 residues. Germline CDR1 is DFQATT and CDR2 is SNEGSKA (reference sequence). CDR3 region: CSGLGGRATRFF. CDR3 nucleotides: TGCAGTGGTTTGGGCGGGAGGGCCACTCGGTTCTTC.

The table lists this clonotype with many counts. The chain joins TRBV19 to TRBJ2-2; 9 bases align to TRBD1. With 6 bases clipped from V and 2 bases from J, the junction kept 4 bases outside the gene matches. CDR1 is LNHDA and CDR2 is SQIVND in the germline V gene (reference sequence). The CDR3 covers 15 residues. The chain's CDR3 is CASRGTGINTGELFF. CDR3 DNA: TGTGCCAGTAGAGGGACAGGGATAAACACCGGGGAGCTGTTTTTT.

This chain connects TRBV6-5 to TRBJ2-7; TRBD1 matches 9 bases. The V gene's germline CDR1 is MNHEY and CDR2 SVGAGI. V was pared by 4 bases and J by 6 bases, with 10 bases of the junction left unmatched. The CDR3 is 15 residues long. As DNA, the CDR3 is TGTGCCAGCAGTTCCTTCGGACAGGGGAAGCGCGAGCAGTACTTC. This codes for CASSSFGQGKREQYF.

The V call is TRBV18, the J call TRBJ1-3, with a weak D call TRBD1 (6 bases). V was shortened by 2 bases and J by 0 bases, with 20 bases between the two germline ends. In germline, CDR1 is KGHSH, CDR2 LQKENI. The CDR3 consists of 19 residues. CDR3 loop: CASSPVMFTGRNSGNTIYF. The CDR3 coding sequence is TGTGCCAGCTCACCAGTAATGTTTACAGGGAGAAACTCTGGAAACACCATATATTTT. The variable domain in full, completed from reference TRBV18 and TRBJ1-3, reads NAGVMQNPRHLVRRRGQEARLRCSPMKGHSHVYWYRQLPEEGLKFMVYLQKENIIDESGMPKERFSAEFPKEGPSILRIQQVVRGDSAAYFCASSPVMFTGRNSGNTIYFGEGSWLTVV.